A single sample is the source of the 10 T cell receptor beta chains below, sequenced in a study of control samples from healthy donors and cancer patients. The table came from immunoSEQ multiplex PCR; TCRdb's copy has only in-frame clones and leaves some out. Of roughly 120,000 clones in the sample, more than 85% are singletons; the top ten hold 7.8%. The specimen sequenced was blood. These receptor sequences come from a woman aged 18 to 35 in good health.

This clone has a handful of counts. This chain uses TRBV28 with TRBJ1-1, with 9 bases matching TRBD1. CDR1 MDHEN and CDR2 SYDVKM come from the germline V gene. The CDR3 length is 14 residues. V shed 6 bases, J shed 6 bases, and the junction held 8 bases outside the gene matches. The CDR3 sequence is CASSQDRGIAEAFF. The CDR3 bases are TGTGCCAGCAGCCAGGACAGGGGCATAGCTGAAGCTTTCTTT. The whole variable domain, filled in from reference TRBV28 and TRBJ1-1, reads DVKVTQSSRYLVKRTGEKVFLECVQDMDHENMFWYRQDPGLGLRLIYFSYDVKMKEKGDIPEGYSVSREKKERFSLILESASTNQTSMYLCASSQDRGIAEAFFGQGTRLTVV.

The CDR3 loop is CASSSISSYEQYF. Here the CDR3 DNA reads TGTGCCAGCAGTTCGATAAGCTCCTACGAGCAGTACTTC. The chain links TRBV6-2 or TRBV6-3 to TRBJ2-7; D is unresolved. V lost 4 bases, J lost 0 bases, and 7 bases lay in between. The CDR3 contains 13 residues. The germline V gene encodes CDR1 MNHEY and CDR2 SVGEGT.

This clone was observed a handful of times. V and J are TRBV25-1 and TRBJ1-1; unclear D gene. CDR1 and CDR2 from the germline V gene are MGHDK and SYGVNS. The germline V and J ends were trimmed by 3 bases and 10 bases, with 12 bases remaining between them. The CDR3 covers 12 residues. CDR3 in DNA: TGTGCCAGCAGTGAGGGTAGACTAGTAGCTTTCTTT. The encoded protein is CASSEGRLVAFF.

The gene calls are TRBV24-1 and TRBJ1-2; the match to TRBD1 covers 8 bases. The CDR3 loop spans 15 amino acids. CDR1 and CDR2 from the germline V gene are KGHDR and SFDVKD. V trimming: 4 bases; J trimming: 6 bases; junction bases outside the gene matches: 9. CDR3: CATSDPRRTGNGYTF. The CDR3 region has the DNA TGTGCCACCAGTGACCCCCGCCGGACAGGGAATGGCTACACCTTC.

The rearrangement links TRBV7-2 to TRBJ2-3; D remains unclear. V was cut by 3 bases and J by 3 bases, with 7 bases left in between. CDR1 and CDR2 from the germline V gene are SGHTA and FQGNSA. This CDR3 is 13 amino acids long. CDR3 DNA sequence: TGTGCCAGCAGCTTTGAGTTAACAGATACGCAGTATTTT. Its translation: CASSFELTDTQYF.

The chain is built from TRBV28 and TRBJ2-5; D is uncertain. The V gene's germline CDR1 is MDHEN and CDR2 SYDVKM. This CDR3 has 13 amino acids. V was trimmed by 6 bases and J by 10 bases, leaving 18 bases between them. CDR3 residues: CASSRGRPGIQYF. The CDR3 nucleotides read TGTGCCAGCAGCCGAGGACGCCCCGGTATCCAGTACTTC.

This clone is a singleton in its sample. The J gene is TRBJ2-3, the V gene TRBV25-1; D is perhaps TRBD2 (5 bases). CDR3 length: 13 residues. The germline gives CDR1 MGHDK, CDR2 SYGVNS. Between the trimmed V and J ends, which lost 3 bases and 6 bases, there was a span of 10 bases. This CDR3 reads CASSDGRGDTQYF. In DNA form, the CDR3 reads TGTGCCAGCAGTGATGGCCGCGGGGATACGCAGTATTTT.

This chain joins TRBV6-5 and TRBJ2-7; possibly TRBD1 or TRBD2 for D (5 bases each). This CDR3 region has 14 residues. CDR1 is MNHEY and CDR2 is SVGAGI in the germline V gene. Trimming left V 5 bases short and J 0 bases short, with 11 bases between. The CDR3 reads CASSTGDVSYEQYF. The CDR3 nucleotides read TGTGCCAGCAGTACCGGGGACGTCTCCTACGAGCAGTACTTC.

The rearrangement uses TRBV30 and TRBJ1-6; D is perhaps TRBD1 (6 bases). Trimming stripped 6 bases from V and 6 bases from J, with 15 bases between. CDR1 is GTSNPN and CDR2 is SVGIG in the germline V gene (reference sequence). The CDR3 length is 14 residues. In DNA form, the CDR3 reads TGTGCCTGTTTTAAACAGGGAGTTAATTCACCCCTCCACTTT. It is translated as CACFKQGVNSPLHF.

CDR3 nucleotide sequence: TGTGCCAGCAGAGTGAACACTGAAGCTTTCTTT. It yields the protein CASRVNTEAFF. This chain uses TRBV28 with TRBJ1-1; D ambiguous. Germline CDR1 is MDHEN and CDR2 is SYDVKM. There are 11 residues in the CDR3. Between the trimmed V and J ends, which lost 6 bases and 0 bases, there was a span of 2 bases.